Reported below is one T cell receptor (beta chain). The specificity of this receptor is unknown. Base qualities are missing; no much larger clone stands one base away. The germline V gene gives CDR1 as MNHNS and CDR2 as SASEGT. V loses 5 bases at its end and J loses 8 bases; junction bases beyond the gene matches: 7. Taken from cysteine to phenylalanine, the CDR3 has 14 residues. The read is trimmed to its CDR3 DNA, 42 bases read in frame from base 1. This sample was taken from a study of T cells in Graves' hyperthyroidism and ophthalmopathy (dated by TCRdb to the late 2010s). With respect to the entire study: Peripheral blood was collected at initial diagnosis, before any treatment. To identify distinguishing TCR V-J signatures, a discovery cohort of around 100 patients was used, comprising 43 with Graves' ophthalmopathy and around 57 with stable Graves' hyperthyroidism. Prospective prediction of ophthalmopathy was tested in an independent validation cohort consisting of 18 to 20 hyperthyroidism patients and around 16 patients who later progressed to ophthalmopathy. For training and testing, the roughly 100 patients in the discovery cohort were randomly divided in a 7:3 ratio. In over five Graves' hyperthyroidism patients, the study also compared T-cell repertoires from thyroid tissue with T-cell repertoires from blood. Following sampling, methimazole starting at 30 mg daily was given to hyperthyroidism patients, and high-dose intravenous methylprednisolone was given to ophthalmopathy patients. According to the paper, TCR Vbeta CDR3 sequencing was carried out on more than 120 peripheral blood samples, which came from under 50 ophthalmopathy, under 80 hyperthyroidism and approximately 17 progressor patients.

Study-wide findings and limitations: No statistical method was used to fix the sample size in advance, and group allocation was not hidden from the investigators. A model built on a 13 V-J signature distinguished ophthalmopathy from stable hyperthyroidism, reaching roughly 88% sensitivity and around 81% specificity in cross-validation and 80%/75% in testing. Most expanded thyroid clonotypes (frequency above 0.001) were also detected in blood, suggesting blood repertoires may reflect thyroid immune responses. In validation, the model predicted progression to ophthalmopathy a median of roughly 6.5 months before onset, with approximately 71% sensitivity and around 76% specificity.

Graves' hyperthyroidism was defined as stable when no progression to ophthalmopathy occurred over 18 months of follow-up. The hyperthyroidism patients were between 18 and 65 years old and newly diagnosed, with a disease duration of less than 2 months. Patients with uncontrolled infections, other autoimmune diseases, pregnancy or lactation were excluded. Diagnoses were based on clinical symptoms, serum thyroxine and TRAb, thyroid ultrasound and orbital computed tomography. PBMCs were separated from roughly 10 ml of fresh peripheral blood using Ficoll-Paque density gradient centrifugation. Trizol reagent was used to extract total RNA, and RNA quality was then checked on an Agilent 2100 Bioanalyzer. The TCR beta CDR3 regions were amplified from the RNA transcripts. The first round of RT-PCR for the TCR CDR3 was performed with the HTBI primer set and the Qiagen OneStep RT-PCR kit. Libraries were constructed in a second round of multiplex PCR, after which size selection and purification were performed. Libraries were sequenced paired-end with 100 bp reads on an Illumina HiSeq2000. As for the authors' bioinformatics: SOAPnuke was used to process the raw data, removing reads that contained adapters or uncalled bases, had a mean Phred below 15, or lacked an exact match to the constant primer or identifier. High-quality paired reads were merged using COPE v1.2.5, and each unique nucleotide sequence was defined as a clonotype. MiTCR v1.1 was used to align the clonotypes against IMGT TRBV, TRBD and TRBJ reference segments. Analysis was restricted to V-J combinations with a frequency above 0.0001, which covered about 99% of repertoires. The TCS score was defined as the ratio of F50 (clonal expansion) to E x V (chaos), calculated using BLOSUM62-based TCRdist between CDR3 peptides within each V-J. Welch's t-statistics and random forest reduced several hundred V-J features to roughly 13, which were used in a naive Bayes classifier (R e1071). TCRdb ran its own pipeline on the public reads, namely fastp trimming at Q25 and MiXCR clone calling, and kept in-frame beta chains. Each entry merges the rows of one CDR3 protein and shows their most common DNA and genes. The V and J calls shown here were made by TCRdb, not taken from the authors' results. Within this sample are some 360,000 distinct CDR3 sequences, with approximately 13% of them counted one time only. The top ten hold more than 9.5% of the sample.

The receptor comes from a woman between 55 and 75 years old with Graves' hyperthyroidism. The chain employs TRBV6-1 and TRBJ1-4, and TRBD1 matches 8 of the central bases. Material: blood. The CDR3 in this case is CASSSTGGEEKLFF. The sequenced DNA: TGTGCCAGCAGTTCCACAGGGGGGGAAGAAAAACTGTTTTTT.